One and the same sample provided the 10 T cell receptor beta chains below, sequenced in a study of T cells in Graves' hyperthyroidism and ophthalmopathy. Regions amplified from RNA transcripts were the TCR beta CDR3 regions. RT-PCR in the first round (using the HTBI primer set) targeted the TCR CDR3. In TCRdb, the multiplex PCR reads were re-called with MiXCR into one record per CDR3 protein. Among a few hundred thousand distinct CDR3 sequences listed, less than 25% were seen once. Sequencing input: blood. Receptor source: a young man with Graves' hyperthyroidism.

This clonotype was counted at least ten times. V gene TRBV6-1 combines with J gene TRBJ1-1; the match to TRBD1 covers 7 bases. Germline CDR1 reads MNHNS; CDR2 reads SASEGT. The CDR3 sequence is 13 residues long. After removal of 5 bases from V and 4 bases from J, the junction contained 4 bases not matched to a gene. DNA of the CDR3: TGTGCCAGCAGTCAAGACAGGGTCACTGAAGCTTTCTTT. This translates into CASSQDRVTEAFF.

This clonotype was recorded at least ten times. The chain has TRBV12-3 or TRBV12-4 and TRBJ1-2; the match to TRBD1 covers 12 bases. V gave up 1 base and J gave up 8 bases; unmatched junction bases: 5. CDR3 size: 15 residues. CDR3 residues: CASSLGGTGGEGYTF. The CDR3 DNA reads as TGTGCCAGCAGTTTAGGAGGGACAGGGGGCGAAGGCTACACCTTC.

The chain joins TRBV28 to TRBJ1-5, with 11 nucleotides matching TRBD1. V lost 7 bases to trimming and J lost 0 bases; unmatched junction nucleotides: 11. Germline V lookup: CDR1 MDHEN, CDR2 SYDVKM. This CDR3 spans 18 amino acids. DNA of the CDR3: TGTGCCAGCAAACCCGGGACAGGGGGTTGGCATAGCAATCAGCCCCAGCATTTT. It specifies CASKPGTGGWHSNQPQHF. Drawing the rest from reference TRBV28 and TRBJ1-5, the complete variable domain is DVKVTQSSRYLVKRTGEKVFLECVQDMDHENMFWYRQDPGLGLRLIYFSYDVKMKEKGDIPEGYSVSREKKERFSLILESASTNQTSMYLCASKPGTGGWHSNQPQHFGDGTRLSIL.

In this sample, this clonotype turned up many times. One end of the junction fails to match germline, which may point to a read error. The V gene is TRBV4-2, the J gene TRBJ2-7, with no clear D. Germline CDR1 and CDR2: LGHNA and YNFKEQ. The CDR3 sequence is 16 residues long. In DNA, the CDR3 is TGTGCCAGCAGCCCGACGCACCAGCATTTCTCCCACGAGCAGTACTTC. Protein sequence: CASSPTHQHFSHEQYF.

This clonotype was counted only a few times. The chain uses TRBV12-5 and TRBJ2-2, with D unclear. V shed 1 base and J shed 3 bases, with 6 bases lying between them. The CDR3 totals 14 residues. Germline lookup yields CDR1 LGHNT and CDR2 FRNRAP. CDR3 amino acids: CASGLDRHTGELFF. CDR3 in DNA: TGTGCTAGTGGTTTGGACCGCCACACCGGGGAGCTGTTTTTT.

The table lists this clonotype with many counts. V gene TRBV12-3 or TRBV12-4 combines with J gene TRBJ2-7; 8 bases fit TRBD1. The CDR3 is 13 residues long. Germline trimming cut 8 bases from V and 6 bases from J; bases unmatched to any gene: 9. CDR3 nucleotides: TGTGCCAGCGGAGGGACAGGCCCCCTCGAGCAGTACTTC. Translation: CASGGTGPLEQYF.

This clonotype has a handful of counts. This chain uses TRBV29-1 with TRBJ2-5; no definite D call. The germline V gene encodes CDR1 SQVTM and CDR2 ANQGSEA. Trimming shortened V by 7 bases and J by 5 bases, and 11 bases separated the two germline ends. CDR3 length equals 11 residues. CDR3 loop: CSANMEETQYF. CDR3 DNA sequence: TGCAGCGCTAATATGGAGGAGACCCAGTACTTC.

This clonotype has a handful of counts. Given a much more abundant clone one base away, this may be a read error. V and J are TRBV6-1 and TRBJ2-7; no clear D. This CDR3 has 13 residues. Germline V gene lookup returns CDR1 MNHNS and CDR2 SASEGT. The CDR3 region has the DNA TGTGCCAGCAGTCCCTCCCGCGGCTACGGGCAGTACTTC. Its translation is CASSPSRGYGQYF.

The V gene is TRBV7-2, the J gene TRBJ1-2; D not resolved. CDR1 SGHTA and CDR2 FQGNSA come from the germline V gene. The CDR3 is 13 amino acids. Trimming took 3 bases from V and 2 from J, leaving 7 bases between them. This CDR3 is CASSFAQNYGYTF. Here the CDR3 DNA reads TGTGCCAGCAGCTTTGCTCAGAACTATGGCTACACCTTC.

This clonotype was observed at least ten times. CDR3 loop: CASSELVSKNTEAFF. CDR3 coding DNA: TGTGCCAGCAGTGAATTAGTCAGTAAGAACACTGAAGCTTTCTTT. The chain couples TRBV2 to TRBJ1-1; D uncertain. Germline CDR1 and CDR2: SNHLY and FYNNEI. Trimming shortened V by 2 bases and J by 1 base, and 11 bases separated the two germline ends. The CDR3 totals 15 residues.